This record covers a single T cell receptor (beta chain). Trimming at V came to 6 bases and at J to 8 bases, leaving 6 bases not matched to a gene. Germline assignment: CDR1 SGHRS and CDR2 YFSETQ. The CDR3 has 14 amino acids. These data originate in a study of blood T cell repertoires in COVID-19. Generated by immunoSEQ multiplex PCR, the TCRdb table keeps only in-frame clones and is missing some. The sample includes 200,000 to 300,000 clones, roughly 86% of them seen just once. This receptor was taken from a woman between 18 and 29 years old who had recovered from COVID-19. Sequencing used PBMCs or T cells enriched from blood (not recorded which). The J gene is TRBJ1-6, the V gene TRBV5-1; TRBD1 aligns across 9 bases. The CDR3 coding sequence is TGCGCCAGCACCCCGGACAGGGGAGATTCACCCCTCCACTTT. Its protein is CASTPDRGDSPLHF.